This entry is about one T cell receptor beta chain. Its recognized antigen is unknown. Base qualities are not recorded, but no much larger clone differs from it by a single base. The library was obtained by PCR. Sequencing instrument: Illumina HiSeq 2500. To reduce PCR and sequencing biases, unique molecular identifiers were built into the TCR beta cDNA libraries. About 500,000 cDNA molecules were obtained for every 1 to 10 million input T cells, so each molecule roughly corresponded to one T cell. The patient libraries were prepared and sequenced using the same protocol as the earlier healthy control dataset. Within a given batch, samples were prepared together, multiplexed and sequenced on the same HiSeq lane. The study's processing was this. Raw barcoded reads were processed with MIGEC, discarding single-read molecular identifier groups before consensus assembly and CDR3 extraction. VDJtools was used for post-analysis of the clonotype tables, with diversity normalized by down-sampling every dataset to the smallest sample size. In repertoire overlap clustering, CDR3 amino acid sequences, but not nucleotide sequences, were matched to correct batch-related cross-sample contamination. TCRdb cleaned the public reads at Q25 with fastp, built clones with MiXCR and kept in-frame beta chains. Duplicate CDR3 protein sequences are folded into a single record with the most common DNA and genes. The authors' filters were not applied to this entry. This sample comprises around 500,000 distinct CDR3 sequences, around 31% of them detected only once. The ten largest clones represent approximately 6% of the sample.

The CDR3 runs 14 amino acids, cysteine and phenylalanine included. Here the CDR3 DNA is all that survives: 42 bases in frame from base 1. The germline V end is reduced by 7 bases and the J end by 0 bases; junction bases left unmatched: 4. TCR beta repertoires were profiled from peripheral blood of 13 young patients with multiple sclerosis to demonstrate the VDJtools post-analysis software. Multiple sclerosis patients were children and adolescents aged about 6 to 15 years. These data come from a study of post-analysis software for immune sequencing data (dated by TCRdb to the mid-2010s). With respect to the entire study: Relapsing-remitting, secondary progressive and progressive-relapsing multiple sclerosis were recorded as disease courses, and subtype annotation was lacking for some patients. A subset of samples was prepared in parallel using single-end sample barcoding, then pooled and co-amplified after Illumina adapter ligation. The patient repertoires were set against under 13 previously published healthy control repertoires from donors whose ages ranged from about 6 to 26 years.

What the research found in general, with its limitations: About five TRBV segments, including TRBV5-6, TRBV5-1 and TRBV20-1, were significantly more frequent in patients than controls. Direct clustering with F measure revealed strong co-clustering of samples prepared in the same batch, which led to a batch-effect correction. Compared with controls, multiple sclerosis patients had significantly lower normalized Chao1 diversity, a finding suggesting substantial peripheral T-cell clonal expansion. The control group was slightly older than the multiple sclerosis patient group.

The sequencing input was blood. The receptor's source is a girl aged 2 to 17 with multiple sclerosis. Rearrangement joined TRBV12-3 or TRBV12-4 to TRBJ2-3, and 7 junctional nucleotides match TRBD2. The DNA sequence is given as TGTGCCAGCATTCTGGGGGGGAGCACAGATACGCAGTATTTT. Its protein is CASILGGSTDTQYF.